This T cell receptor beta chain was identified during a study of T cells in Graves' hyperthyroidism and ophthalmopathy. Template material for amplifying TCR beta CDR3 regions consisted of RNA transcripts. First-round RT-PCR with HTBI primers amplified the TCR CDR3 region. TCRdb used MiXCR to reprocess the multiplex PCR reads, holding one entry per CDR3 protein. The profile shows hundreds of thousands of distinct CDR3 sequences, more than 45% of them singletons. With respect to this clonotype: At one end, the junction sequence differs from germline, possibly due to a read error.

The CDR3 sequence is 14 residues long. Germline V gene lookup returns CDR1 ENHRY and CDR2 SYGVKD. The source material was peripheral blood or thyroid tissue (not recorded which). The chain carries TRBV10-3 and TRBJ1-5; D unclear. The clonotype originates from a woman under 30 with Graves' hyperthyroidism. The CDR3 here is CASSANHANQPQHF. The DNA of the CDR3 is TGTGCCAGCAGTGCCAACCACGCCAATCAGCCCCAGCATTTT.